The 18 T cell receptor beta chains given below trace back to one sample, sequenced in a study of OX40 agonist ivuxolimab in advanced cancers. TCRdb keeps only in-frame clones here, not all; method: immunoSEQ multiplex PCR. The sample includes over 55,000 clones, roughly 80% of them seen just once. The source was CD4+ or CD8+ T cells sorted from blood, collected in a trial of the OX40 agonist ivuxolimab. The receptors here all came from an adult with an advanced solid tumor such as melanoma, head and neck, liver or kidney cancer.

In nucleotides, the CDR3 is TGTGCCAGCAGCTTGTCGGGACAGTACTATGGCTACACCTTC. Protein product: CASSLSGQYYGYTF. The chain recombines TRBV7-2 with TRBJ1-2, with 7 bases aligning to TRBD1. J was trimmed by 3 bases and V by 3 bases; bases with no gene match: 4. This CDR3 has 14 residues. Germline CDR1 is SGHTA and CDR2 is FQGNSA.

The chain joins TRBV5-6 to TRBJ1-2, with D uncertain. Trimming cost V 4 bases and J 1 base, with 8 bases left between them. This CDR3 comprises 13 residues. The germline V gene has CDR1 SGHDT and CDR2 YYEEEE. The CDR3 DNA is TGTGCCAGCAGCCTTGGGGTTAACTATGGCTACACCTTC. It encodes CASSLGVNYGYTF.

This rearrangement joins TRBV9 to TRBJ1-5, with D uncertain. The germline V gene has CDR1 SGDLS and CDR2 YYNGEE. V gave up 2 bases and J gave up 5 bases, with 8 bases separating them. CDR3 length: 13 amino acids. DNA of the CDR3: TGTGCCAGCAGCGTCCAAGTGGATCAGCCCCAGCATTTT. Translation: CASSVQVDQPQHF.

This clone was seen once. This sequence joins TRBV7-9 and TRBJ2-7, with 7 bases matching TRBD1. In germline, CDR1 is SEHNR, CDR2 FQNEAQ (reference sequence). The trim removed 4 bases at V and 0 bases at J, leaving 6 bases unmatched. The length of the CDR3 is 15 residues. For the CDR3, the DNA is TGTGCCAGCAGCTCGGACAGGCTAACCTCCTACGAGCAGTACTTC. It encodes CASSSDRLTSYEQYF.

This clone was found once. The gene calls are TRBV7-3 and TRBJ2-3, with 7 nucleotides matching TRBD2. Germline values: CDR1 SGHTA, CDR2 FQGTGA. The junction had 8 bases not matched to a gene; V was cut back by 0 bases and J by 5 bases. The CDR3 loop spans 16 amino acids. This chain's CDR3 is CASSLTRGESGDTQYF. The CDR3 bases are TGTGCCAGCAGCTTAACCCGGGGGGAGAGCGGAGATACGCAGTATTTT.

The CDR3 spells CAWSVSGGTEAFF. Written as DNA, the CDR3 is TGTGCCTGGAGCGTTTCAGGGGGCACTGAAGCTTTCTTT. V usage is TRBV30 and J usage is TRBJ1-1; TRBD1 agrees at 7 bases. Germline trimming cut 3 bases from V and 4 bases from J; bases unmatched to any gene: 5. The CDR3 runs to 13 residues. Germline V gene data show CDR1 as GTSNPN and CDR2 as SVGIG (reference sequence).

This clone has a single count. The chain links TRBV27 to TRBJ2-6; TRBD1 aligns across 8 bases. Germline CDR1 MNHEY, CDR2 SMNVEV (reference sequence). The CDR3 has 17 residues. The V and J ends lost 4 bases and 4 bases, in that order; junction bases with no gene match: 9. CDR3 residues: CASSSAFRGPGANVLTF. CDR3 nucleotides: TGTGCCAGCAGTTCCGCCTTCAGGGGGCCCGGGGCCAACGTCCTGACTTTC.

CDR3 in amino acids: CASGGPYNEQFF. CDR3 nucleotide sequence: TGTGCCAGCGGAGGGCCTTACAATGAGCAGTTCTTC. The V gene is TRBV28, the J gene TRBJ2-1, with TRBD2 as a possible D gene (6 bases). Trimming removed 8 bases from V and 4 bases from J, with 9 bases in between. The germline V gene has CDR1 MDHEN and CDR2 SYDVKM. This CDR3 is 12 amino acids long.

This sequence joins TRBV11-3 and TRBJ1-2, with a tentative D call TRBD1 (5 bases). The CDR3 loop spans 13 amino acids. Trimming took 4 bases from V and 2 from J, leaving 8 bases between them. Germline V gene sequence: CDR1 SGHNT, CDR2 YENEEA. The chain's CDR3 is CASSSGGNYGYTF. CDR3 DNA sequence: TGTGCCAGCAGCTCCGGGGGAAACTATGGCTACACCTTC. The full variable domain, completed using reference TRBV11-3 and TRBJ1-2, is EAGVVQSPRYKIIEKKQPVAFWCNPISGHNTLYWYLQNLGQGPELLIRYENEEAVDDSQLPKDRFSAERLKGVDSTLKIQPAELGDSAVYLCASSSGGNYGYTFGSGTRLTVV.

The chain has TRBV7-9 and TRBJ2-2; a possible D gene is TRBD2 (6 bases). The germline V and J ends were trimmed by 2 bases and 5 bases, with 12 bases remaining between them. The germline CDR1 and CDR2 sequences are SEHNR and FQNEAQ (reference sequence). The CDR3 extends over 15 amino acids. CDR3 nucleotide sequence: TGTGCCAGCAGCTTATACGGGGGTGAAACCGGGGAGCTGTTTTTT. Its translation: CASSLYGGETGELFF. The variable domain in full, completed from reference TRBV7-9 and TRBJ2-2, reads DTGVSQNPRHKITKRGQNVTFRCDPISEHNRLYWYRQTLGQGPEFLTYFQNEAQLEKSRLLSDRFSAERPKGSFSTLEIQRTEQGDSAMYLCASSLYGGETGELFFGEGSRLTVL.

The V and J genes are TRBV29-1 and TRBJ1-2; D unclear. The length of the CDR3 is 13 residues. Deletions cut 4 bases from V and 8 bases from J, with 17 bases between. Germline assignment: CDR1 SQVTM and CDR2 ANQGSEA. The CDR3 DNA is TGCAGCGTTGGCACACCGCAGAAACGGGGCTACACCTTC. Residues: CSVGTPQKRGYTF.

The CDR3 loop reads CASSEYRAGANVLTF. CDR3 sequence (DNA): TGTGCCAGCAGTGAATACAGGGCTGGGGCCAACGTCCTGACTTTC. The chain couples TRBV6-1 to TRBJ2-6; D possibly corresponds to TRBD1 (6 bases). CDR3 length: 15 residues. In germline, CDR1 is MNHNS, CDR2 SASEGT. Trimming left V 2 bases short and J 2 bases short, with 7 bases between.

The chain uses TRBV18 and TRBJ2-3, with 12 bases matching TRBD2. CDR1 is KGHSH and CDR2 is LQKENI in the germline V gene. This CDR3 is built from 16 residues. V gave up 3 bases and J gave up 4 bases; unmatched junction bases: 5. The CDR3 coding sequence is TGTGCCAGCTCACCTTGGACTAGCGGGACCGCAGATACGCAGTATTTT. Translation: CASSPWTSGTADTQYF.

CDR3 in amino acids: CASSLGDRAINEQFF. The CDR3, as DNA: TGCGCCAGCAGCTTGGGAGACAGGGCGATCAATGAGCAGTTCTTC. The chain combines TRBV5-1 with TRBJ2-1; 7 bases agree with TRBD1. There are 15 residues in the CDR3. The V segment lost 0 bases and the J segment 6 bases; nucleotides outside the gene matches: 6. CDR1 and CDR2 (germline): SGHRS, YFSETQ.

The chain joins TRBV11-1 to TRBJ2-3; D gene ambiguous. CDR1 SGHAT and CDR2 FQDESV come from the germline V gene (reference sequence). V gave up 3 bases and J gave up 7 bases, with 8 bases separating them. The CDR3 sequence is 12 residues long. For the CDR3, the DNA is TGTGCCAGCAGCTTTCCTCGGAATACGCAGTATTTT. This gives the protein CASSFPRNTQYF.

The chain employs TRBV5-1 and TRBJ2-1, with 14 bases aligning to TRBD2. The CDR3 length is 15 residues. Germline V gives CDR1 SGHRS, CDR2 YFSETQ. V trimming: 4 bases; J trimming: 8 bases; junction bases outside the gene matches: 5. The chain's CDR3 is CASSLGTSGGDEQFF. CDR3 DNA: TGCGCCAGCAGCCTTGGGACTAGCGGGGGCGATGAGCAGTTCTTC. Complete variable domain (other parts from reference TRBV5-1 and TRBJ2-1): KAGVTQTPRYLIKTRGQQVTLSCSPISGHRSVSWYQQTPGQGLQFLFEYFSETQRNKGNFPGRFSGRQFSNSRSEMNVSTLELGDSALYLCASSLGTSGGDEQFFGPGTRLTVL.

The chain recombines TRBV4-3 with TRBJ1-2, with D possibly being TRBD1 (5 bases). Germline V CDR1 and CDR2: LGHNA, YSLEER. The germline V and J ends were trimmed by 3 bases and 4 bases, with 24 bases remaining between them. The CDR3 spans 18 residues. CDR3 amino acids: CASSHSPPGVRGIYGYTF. CDR3 DNA sequence: TGCGCCAGCAGCCATTCACCTCCCGGGGTCCGGGGCATCTATGGCTACACCTTC.

The gene calls are TRBV5-4 and TRBJ2-1; 9 bases fit TRBD2. V was pared by 0 bases and J by 4 bases, with 2 bases of the junction left unmatched. CDR3 length: 15 residues. Germline V gene data show CDR1 as SGHNT and CDR2 as YYREEE (reference sequence). The CDR3 loop reads CASSLDLAGYNEQFF. CDR3 in DNA: TGTGCCAGCAGCTTGGATCTAGCGGGGTACAATGAGCAGTTCTTC.